A selection of T cell receptor beta chains follows, all from one sample in a study of blood T cell repertoires in COVID-19. Profiled with immunoSEQ multiplex PCR; TCRdb holds only in-frame clones, not every one. The sample lists some 140,000 clones, more than 80% occurring once. The sample taken for sequencing was peripheral blood. The receptors were gathered from a man aged 50-60 years with acute or convalescent COVID-19. CDR3s include the opening cysteine and the closing phenylalanine or tryptophan. Each record gives: J gene, clone size, D gene, V gene, CDR3 length, CDR3 protein, CDR3 DNA. The D gene is left open where the match is weak. Rows may omit the clone size; those that give it use once, few, many or a size class.

TRBJ2-7 - TRBD2 TRBV7-9 15 CASSFLAGGGYEQYF TGTGCCAGCAGCTTTCTGGCGGGAGGAGGCTACGAGCAGTACTTC
TRBJ1-3 - TRBD1 TRBV7-2 16 CASSRRRQGVGNTIYF TGTGCCAGCAGCAGGCGCCGACAGGGGGTCGGAAACACCATATATTTT
TRBJ1-1 - - TRBV18 11 CASSSGTEAFF TGTGCCAGCTCTTCGGGCACTGAAGCTTTCTTT
TRBJ2-1 - TRBD1 TRBV27 15 CASSPDRGRRNEQFF TGTGCCAGCAGTCCGGACAGGGGAAGGCGCAATGAGCAGTTCTTC
TRBJ2-1 - - TRBV6-5 14 CASSSPGLINEQFF TGTGCCAGCAGTTCTCCGGGACTTATCAATGAGCAGTTCTTC
TRBJ2-3 - TRBD2 TRBV6-2/TRBV6-3 14 CASSYTSGGNTQYF TGTGCCAGCAGTTACACTAGCGGGGGAAATACGCAGTATTTT
TRBJ1-2 - - TRBV9 14 CASSAAPPGYGYTF TGTGCCAGCAGCGCCGCGCCTCCTGGCTATGGCTACACCTTC
TRBJ2-1 - - TRBV7-2 15 CASAPIRGAYNEQFF TGTGCCAGCGCGCCTATCCGCGGGGCCTACAATGAGCAGTTCTTC
TRBJ2-2 - TRBD2 TRBV6-2/TRBV6-3 15 CASSRTSAGTGELFF TGTGCCAGCAGTAGGACTAGCGCGGGCACCGGGGAGCTGTTTTTT
TRBJ2-1 - - TRBV27 15 CASSSTGTLYNEQFF TGTGCCAGCAGTTCGACCGGGACACTATACAATGAGCAGTTCTTC
TRBJ2-1 - TRBD1 TRBV5-1 15 CASSSGQGARNEQFF TGCGCCAGCAGCTCGGGACAGGGGGCGAGAAATGAGCAGTTCTTC
TRBJ1-5 - TRBD1 TRBV19 15 CASSIRQGEDSPQHF TGTGCCAGTAGTATCCGACAGGGGGAAGATTCGCCCCAGCATTTT
TRBJ2-3 - TRBD2 TRBV7-9 15 CASSLASRGVGTQYF TGTGCCAGCAGCTTAGCTAGTCGGGGGGTTGGTACGCAGTATTTT
TRBJ1-2 - - TRBV7-9 12 CASTGRGDGYTF TGTGCCAGCACCGGCAGGGGAGATGGCTACACCTTC
TRBJ2-1 - - TRBV7-2 15 CASSLGQGGYNEQFF TGTGCCAGCAGCTTAGGCCAGGGGGGCTACAATGAGCAGTTCTTC
TRBJ2-2 - - TRBV19 15 CASSPQVDRGGELFF TGTGCCAGTAGTCCCCAAGTTGACCGGGGCGGGGAGCTGTTTTTT
TRBJ2-2 few - TRBV7-2 16 CASSLVPVSGTGELFF TGTGCCAGCAGCTTAGTGCCGGTCTCAGGCACCGGGGAGCTGTTTTTT
TRBJ1-5 - TRBD1 TRBV30 14 CAWSAGTGRQPQHF TGTGCCTGGAGTGCCGGGACAGGTAGACAGCCCCAGCATTTT
TRBJ1-1 - - TRBV5-1 15 CASSAATGFNTEAFF TGCGCCAGCAGCGCGGCGACAGGCTTTAACACTGAAGCTTTCTTT
TRBJ1-4 - TRBD1 TRBV5-1 13 CASALGGGEKLFF TGCGCCAGCGCTCTAGGGGGCGGGGAAAAACTGTTTTTT
TRBJ2-5 - - TRBV4-2 19 CASSQGVASAEGYQETQYF TGTGCCAGCAGCCAAGGGGTGGCTAGCGCCGAAGGGTACCAAGAGACCCAGTACTTC
TRBJ1-6 - - TRBV30 13 CAWTEEYNSPLHF TGTGCCTGGACTGAGGAATATAATTCACCCCTCCACTTT
TRBJ1-2 - TRBD1 TRBV7-3 15 CASSPEGGVGYGYTF TGTGCCAGCAGCCCAGAAGGGGGCGTTGGCTATGGCTACACCTTC
TRBJ1-5 - - TRBV2 13 CASSVDTNQPQHF TGTGCCAGCAGCGTGGACACCAATCAGCCCCAGCATTTT
TRBJ2-7 - - TRBV7-8 20 CASSLGWYRGSSEGSYEQYF TGTGCCAGCAGCTTAGGTTGGTACAGGGGTTCGTCGGAGGGGTCCTACGAGCAGTACTTC
TRBJ1-2 - TRBD1 TRBV30 13 CAWRGTGGPVDTF TGTGCCTGGAGAGGGACAGGGGGCCCTGTGGACACCTTC
TRBJ2-4 - - TRBV10-2 14 CASSEGRYGNIQYF TGCGCCAGCAGTGAAGGCAGGTACGGAAACATTCAGTACTTC
TRBJ2-3 - - TRBV27 15 CASSPLRVATDTQYF TGTGCCAGCAGTCCCCTTAGGGTAGCGACAGATACGCAGTATTTT
TRBJ2-1 - TRBD2 TRBV29-1 15 CSVAPGTSGNNEQFF TGCAGCGTCGCCCCCGGGACTAGCGGAAACAATGAGCAGTTCTTC
TRBJ2-2 - - TRBV25-1 13 CASRRARTGELFF TGTGCCAGCAGGAGGGCGCGAACCGGGGAGCTGTTTTTT
TRBJ2-2 - - TRBV30 14 CAWSVSGNTGELFF TGTGCCTGGAGTGTATCGGGGAACACCGGGGAGCTGTTTTTT
TRBJ1-6 - - TRBV6-6 14 CASRGDLGNSPLHF TGTGCCAGCCGGGGGGATTTAGGGAATTCACCCCTCCACTTT
TRBJ1-2 - TRBD1 TRBV18 14 CASSPRGGRYGYTF TGTGCCAGCTCACCTCGAGGGGGCAGATATGGCTACACCTTC